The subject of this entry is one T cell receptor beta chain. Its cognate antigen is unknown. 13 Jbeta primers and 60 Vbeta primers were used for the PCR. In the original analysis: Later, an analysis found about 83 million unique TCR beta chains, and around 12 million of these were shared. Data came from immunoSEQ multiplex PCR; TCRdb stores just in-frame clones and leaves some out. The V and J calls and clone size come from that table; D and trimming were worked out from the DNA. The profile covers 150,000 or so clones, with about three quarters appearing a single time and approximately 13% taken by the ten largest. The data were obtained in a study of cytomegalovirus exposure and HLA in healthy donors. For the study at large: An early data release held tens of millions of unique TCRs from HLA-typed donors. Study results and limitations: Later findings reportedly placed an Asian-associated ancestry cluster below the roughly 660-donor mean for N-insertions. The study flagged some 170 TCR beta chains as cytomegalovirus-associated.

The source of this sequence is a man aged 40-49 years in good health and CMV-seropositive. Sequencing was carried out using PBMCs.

The CDR3 loop is CASSLGQSNEKLFF. CDR3 nucleotides: TGTGCCAGCAGCTTAGGACAGTCAAATGAAAAACTGTTTTTT. This chain links TRBV7-9 with TRBJ1-4; D perhaps matches TRBD1 (5 bases). Germline V gives CDR1 SEHNR, CDR2 FQNEAQ (reference sequence). This CDR3 contains 14 residues. V was trimmed by 1 base and J by 5 bases, leaving 8 bases between them.